A selection of T cell receptor beta chains follows, all from one sample in a study of blood T cell repertoires in COVID-19. Method: immunoSEQ multiplex PCR; TCRdb's copy keeps in-frame clones and lacks some. The sample contains 130,000 to 150,000 clones, approximately 84% of which appear only once. The sequenced sample consisted of peripheral blood. The receptors come from a human donor with acute or convalescent COVID-19. The donor label of this sample is uncertain. CDR3s include the opening cysteine and the closing phenylalanine or tryptophan. D genes are given only for firm matches. Clone size is shown for a subset of rows, as once, few, many or a class of expanded clone.

CDR3 length: 14; J gene: TRBJ1-2; V gene: TRBV7-2; D gene: NA; clone size: NA; CDR3 DNA: TGTGCCAGCACCTCCAAGGGGGTAGGATATGGCTACACCTTC; CDR3 protein: CASTSKGVGYGYTF
CDR3 length: 15; J gene: TRBJ2-5; V gene: TRBV5-6; D gene: TRBD2; clone size: once; CDR3 DNA: TGTGCCAGCAGCCCTCTAGCGGGGGTCCAAGAGACCCAGTACTTC; CDR3 protein: CASSPLAGVQETQYF
CDR3 length: 13; J gene: TRBJ2-5; V gene: TRBV7-2; D gene: NA; clone size: NA; CDR3 DNA: TGTGCCAGCAGCTTAAAGGTGCGGGAGACCCAGTACTTC; CDR3 protein: CASSLKVRETQYF
CDR3 length: 12; J gene: TRBJ1-6; V gene: TRBV27; D gene: NA; clone size: few; CDR3 DNA: TGTGCCAGCAGTTTTCCGAATTCACCCCTCCACTTT; CDR3 protein: CASSFPNSPLHF
CDR3 length: 12; J gene: TRBJ1-2; V gene: TRBV7-8; D gene: NA; clone size: NA; CDR3 DNA: TGTGCCAGCAGCCCCCAGGGGATCGGCTACACCTTC; CDR3 protein: CASSPQGIGYTF
CDR3 length: 14; J gene: TRBJ2-7; V gene: TRBV9; D gene: TRBD1; clone size: NA; CDR3 DNA: TGTGCCAGCAGCGGACGGGGACAGGCCTACGAGCAGTACTTC; CDR3 protein: CASSGRGQAYEQYF
CDR3 length: 12; J gene: TRBJ2-3; V gene: TRBV6-5; D gene: TRBD2; clone size: NA; CDR3 DNA: TGTGCCAGCAGTACTGGACTAGCGGGGGAGCATTTT; CDR3 protein: CASSTGLAGEHF
CDR3 length: 16; J gene: TRBJ1-3; V gene: TRBV9; D gene: NA; clone size: NA; CDR3 DNA: TGTGCCAGCAGCGTAGCTTCGGACACCTCTGGAAACACCATATATTTT; CDR3 protein: CASSVASDTSGNTIYF
CDR3 length: 13; J gene: TRBJ2-3; V gene: TRBV4-2; D gene: NA; clone size: once; CDR3 DNA: TGTGCCAGCAGCGACAATACCCGGGATACGCAGTATTTT; CDR3 protein: CASSDNTRDTQYF
CDR3 length: 17; J gene: TRBJ2-5; V gene: TRBV24-1; D gene: TRBD1; clone size: once; CDR3 DNA: TGTGCCACCAGTGCGCCATCCGGGACAGGGTCCGTAGAGACCCAGTACTTC; CDR3 protein: CATSAPSGTGSVETQYF
CDR3 length: 15; J gene: TRBJ1-6; V gene: TRBV20-1; D gene: TRBD1; clone size: NA; CDR3 DNA: TGCAGTGCTAGTTTTCGGGACAGTTATAATTCACCCCTCCACTTT; CDR3 protein: CSASFRDSYNSPLHF
CDR3 length: 15; J gene: TRBJ1-3; V gene: TRBV19; D gene: NA; clone size: NA; CDR3 DNA: TGTGCCAGTAGTATATCGGTCTCCTCTGGAAACACCATATATTTT; CDR3 protein: CASSISVSSGNTIYF
CDR3 length: 15; J gene: TRBJ1-2; V gene: TRBV9; D gene: NA; clone size: NA; CDR3 DNA: TGTGCCAGCAGCGCAGACAGTGCCAGTGGCTATGGCTACACCTTC; CDR3 protein: CASSADSASGYGYTF
CDR3 length: 16; J gene: TRBJ1-4; V gene: TRBV19; D gene: NA; clone size: NA; CDR3 DNA: TGTGCCAGTAGTACCGCCGGGAGAGCAACTAATGAAAAACTGTTTTTT; CDR3 protein: CASSTAGRATNEKLFF
CDR3 length: 14; J gene: TRBJ2-1; V gene: TRBV14; D gene: NA; clone size: NA; CDR3 DNA: TGTGCCAGCAGCCAACTGAGCTCCTACAATGAGCAGTTCTTC; CDR3 protein: CASSQLSSYNEQFF
CDR3 length: 12; J gene: TRBJ2-3; V gene: TRBV2; D gene: TRBD1; clone size: NA; CDR3 DNA: TGTGCCATGGACAGGGATACAGATACGCAGTATTTT; CDR3 protein: CAMDRDTDTQYF
CDR3 length: 14; J gene: TRBJ2-5; V gene: TRBV4-2; D gene: TRBD2; clone size: NA; CDR3 DNA: TGTGCCAGCAGCCGGGAGCGGGAGTGGGAGACCCAGTACTTC; CDR3 protein: CASSREREWETQYF
CDR3 length: 15; J gene: TRBJ1-6; V gene: TRBV18; D gene: TRBD1; clone size: NA; CDR3 DNA: TGTGCCAGCTCGCCTGGACAGGGGGAGAATTCACCCCTCCACTTT; CDR3 protein: CASSPGQGENSPLHF
CDR3 length: 16; J gene: TRBJ2-7; V gene: TRBV6-5; D gene: NA; clone size: NA; CDR3 DNA: TGTGCCAGCAGTTACTATACAGGAATCCAAACCTACGAGCAGTACTTC; CDR3 protein: CASSYYTGIQTYEQYF
CDR3 length: 16; J gene: TRBJ2-3; V gene: TRBV6-1; D gene: TRBD2; clone size: NA; CDR3 DNA: TGTGCCAGCAGTGACCGACTAGCGGGGACCACAGATACGCAGTATTTT; CDR3 protein: CASSDRLAGTTDTQYF
CDR3 length: 15; J gene: TRBJ1-6; V gene: TRBV9; D gene: TRBD1; clone size: NA; CDR3 DNA: TGTGCCAGCAGCGCACCGGGACAGGGGGATTCACCCCTCCACTTT; CDR3 protein: CASSAPGQGDSPLHF
CDR3 length: 14; J gene: TRBJ2-5; V gene: TRBV30; D gene: NA; clone size: NA; CDR3 DNA: TGTGCCTGGTGGGGGCGGGGGCGCGGAGAGACCCAGTACTTC; CDR3 protein: CAWWGRGRGETQYF
CDR3 length: 13; J gene: TRBJ1-1; V gene: TRBV7-9; D gene: TRBD1; clone size: NA; CDR3 DNA: TGTGCCAGCACAGGGGGCCAGGGCACTGAAGCTTTCTTT; CDR3 protein: CASTGGQGTEAFF
CDR3 length: 16; J gene: TRBJ2-1; V gene: TRBV5-4; D gene: TRBD2; clone size: few; CDR3 DNA: TGTGCCAGCAGCTTGCGAGTAGCGGGAGATTCCGATGAGCAGTTCTTC; CDR3 protein: CASSLRVAGDSDEQFF
CDR3 length: 14; J gene: TRBJ1-1; V gene: TRBV7-2; D gene: TRBD1; clone size: few; CDR3 DNA: TGTGCCAGCAGCAGGACAGGGTCAAGCACTGAAGCTTTCTTT; CDR3 protein: CASSRTGSSTEAFF
CDR3 length: 13; J gene: TRBJ1-1; V gene: TRBV19; D gene: NA; clone size: NA; CDR3 DNA: TGTGCCAGTCAGTTGGGGGGTAGCACTGAAGCTTTCTTT; CDR3 protein: CASQLGGSTEAFF
CDR3 length: 15; J gene: TRBJ2-1; V gene: TRBV30; D gene: TRBD2; clone size: NA; CDR3 DNA: TGTGCCTGGATACGGGACTACGACGAGTACAATGAGCAGTTCTTC; CDR3 protein: CAWIRDYDEYNEQFF
CDR3 length: 15; J gene: TRBJ2-5; V gene: TRBV6-6; D gene: NA; clone size: NA; CDR3 DNA: TGTGCCAGCAGTTACGGCACATCGGGTCAAGAGACCCAGTACTTC; CDR3 protein: CASSYGTSGQETQYF
CDR3 length: 17; J gene: TRBJ1-3; V gene: TRBV28; D gene: NA; clone size: few; CDR3 DNA: TGTGCCAGCAGTGACGAACAGGGTCCTGTCTCTGGAAACACCATATATTTT; CDR3 protein: CASSDEQGPVSGNTIYF
CDR3 length: 15; J gene: TRBJ2-2; V gene: TRBV5-1; D gene: NA; clone size: NA; CDR3 DNA: TGCGCCAGCAGCTTGGGGGCCTCCCACACCGGGGAGCTGTTTTTT; CDR3 protein: CASSLGASHTGELFF
CDR3 length: 16; J gene: TRBJ2-7; V gene: TRBV4-3; D gene: TRBD2; clone size: NA; CDR3 DNA: TGCGCCAGCAGCCAAGACCCTAGCGGTAGCTCCTACGAGCAGTACTTC; CDR3 protein: CASSQDPSGSSYEQYF
CDR3 length: 15; J gene: TRBJ2-1; V gene: TRBV7-9; D gene: NA; clone size: NA; CDR3 DNA: TGTGCCAGCAGCTCAACAGGTAACTCCTACAATGAGCAGTTCTTC; CDR3 protein: CASSSTGNSYNEQFF
CDR3 length: 14; J gene: TRBJ1-5; V gene: TRBV19; D gene: NA; clone size: NA; CDR3 DNA: TGTGCCAGTAGATCGCGGGGAGGGGATCAGCCCCAGCATTTT; CDR3 protein: CASRSRGGDQPQHF
CDR3 length: 15; J gene: TRBJ2-1; V gene: TRBV6-2/TRBV6-3; D gene: NA; clone size: NA; CDR3 DNA: TGTGCCAGCAGCCACGGCACAATGGGTAGCGATGAGCAGTTCTTC; CDR3 protein: CASSHGTMGSDEQFF
CDR3 length: 13; J gene: TRBJ1-3; V gene: TRBV18; D gene: NA; clone size: NA; CDR3 DNA: TGTGCCAGCTCACCCCTAGATCTGGACACCATATATTTT; CDR3 protein: CASSPLDLDTIYF